A single sample is the source of the 14 T cell receptor beta chains below, sequenced in a study of identical twins. TCRdb ran MiXCR on the 5' RACE reads and lists one entry per CDR3 protein. The repertoire holds roughly 350,000 distinct CDR3 sequences, about 12% seen once, with around 6.9% in the top ten. These data also featured in a second study, about yellow fever vaccine responses in identical twins.

The sequenced material came from CD8+ T cells sorted from blood. These receptors came from a woman aged 18-29 years in good health.

V gene TRBV29-1 combines with J gene TRBJ2-7, with D uncertain. This CDR3 has 11 amino acids. Between the trimmed V and J ends, which lost 4 bases and 0 bases, there was a span of 4 bases. Germline lookup yields CDR1 SQVTM and CDR2 ANQGSEA. The CDR3 DNA reads as TGCAGCGTTGTTACCTCCTACGAGCAGTACTTC. It translates to CSVVTSYEQYF.

There are many counts of this clonotype. This chain uses TRBV15 with TRBJ2-7, with D maybe TRBD1 (5 bases). From germline, CDR1 is LNHNV and CDR2 YYDKDF (reference sequence). Between the trimmed V and J ends, which lost 0 bases and 3 bases, there was a span of 9 bases. The CDR3 contains 14 residues. This chain's CDR3 is CATSREGPYYEQYF. Here the CDR3 DNA reads TGTGCCACCAGCAGAGAGGGGCCTTACTACGAGCAGTACTTC.

This rearrangement joins TRBV28 to TRBJ2-1; the match to TRBD1 covers 10 bases. CDR1 is MDHEN, CDR2 SYDVKM, per germline. V shed 6 bases and J 10 bases; nucleotides not matched to a gene: 6. This CDR3 comprises 13 residues. In DNA form, the CDR3 reads TGTGCCAGCAGGACGACAGGGGGCTGGGAGCAGTTCTTC. Translation: CASRTTGGWEQFF.

The chain uses TRBV4-1 and TRBJ2-5; 7 bases map to TRBD1. Germline assignment: CDR1 MGHRA and CDR2 YSYEKL. This CDR3 comprises 16 residues. V lost 6 bases and J lost 0; bases outside the gene matches: 10. The CDR3 nucleotides are TGCGCCAGCAGGGACCCGGGGCAGGGGGACCAAGAGACCCAGTACTTC. This encodes CASRDPGQGDQETQYF.

The chain has TRBV19 and TRBJ2-7; 8 bases are shared with TRBD2. The germline CDR1 and CDR2 sequences are LNHDA and SQIVND (reference sequence). Trimming took 7 bases from V and 6 from J; bases not matched to a gene: 5. The length of the CDR3 is 12 residues. CDR3 nucleotides: TGTGCCAGTATGGCGGGAGGAGGCGAGCAGTACTTC. Amino acid sequence: CASMAGGGEQYF.

This clonotype was observed a few times. The chain recombines TRBV7-8 with TRBJ2-3, with D perhaps matching TRBD2 (5 bases). The CDR3 is made up of 12 amino acids. Trimming shortened V by 10 bases and J by 5 bases, and 13 bases separated the two germline ends. Looked up from germline, CDR1 is SGHVS and CDR2 is FQNEAQ. CDR3: CAILGFRDTQYF. The CDR3 coding sequence is TGTGCCATACTAGGGTTCAGAGATACGCAGTATTTT.

The chain is built from TRBV20-1 and TRBJ2-5; 8 bases agree with TRBD2. Per germline, CDR1 DFQATT and CDR2 SNEGSKA (reference sequence). The V gene end was trimmed by 0 bases and the J gene end by 5 bases; junction bases not matched to a gene: 11. This CDR3 is 16 amino acids long. CDR3 DNA sequence: TGCAGTGCTAGAGAATGGGCGGGGGGACTTTGGGAGACCCAGTACTTC. Translation: CSAREWAGGLWETQYF.

This clonotype was seen only a few times. This chain's CDR3 is CASSLLAGGGYEQYF. As DNA, the CDR3 is TGTGCCAGCAGCCTACTAGCGGGAGGTGGCTACGAGCAGTACTTC. The chain joins TRBV28 to TRBJ2-7; 12 bases line up with TRBD2. The V segment lost 6 bases and the J segment 3 bases; nucleotides outside the gene matches: 6. This CDR3 spans 15 amino acids. The germline CDR1 and CDR2 sequences are MDHEN and SYDVKM.

J is TRBJ2-5 and V is TRBV28; D uncertain. The V gene's germline CDR1 is MDHEN and CDR2 SYDVKM. CDR3 size: 14 residues. V dropped 2 bases and J dropped 3 bases, with 10 bases sitting between them. CDR3 sequence: CASSLQLPEETQYF. The DNA of the CDR3 is TGTGCCAGCAGTTTACAACTCCCAGAAGAGACCCAGTACTTC.

This chain uses TRBV3-1 with TRBJ2-1, with TRBD2 as a possible D gene (6 bases). Germline V CDR1 and CDR2: LGHDT, YNNKEL (reference sequence). The CDR3 has 17 amino acids. Trimming removed 0 bases from V and 1 base from J, with 13 bases in between. The CDR3 here is CASSQDSGSESYNEQFF. CDR3 bases: TGTGCCAGCAGCCAAGATTCCGGGAGTGAATCCTACAATGAGCAGTTCTTC.

This clonotype was recorded a few times. The rearrangement joins TRBV29-1 to TRBJ1-1, with D perhaps matching TRBD1 (5 bases). The germline V gene has CDR1 SQVTM and CDR2 ANQGSEA. This CDR3 has 11 residues. V was clipped by 3 bases and J by 6 bases, with 8 bases between them. The CDR3 DNA reads TGCAGCGTTGACCGGACACCTGAAGCTTTCTTT. The encoded protein is CSVDRTPEAFF.

A few counts support this clonotype. The chain couples TRBV7-9 to TRBJ1-1; 7 bases are a match to TRBD1. Germline V lookup: CDR1 SEHNR, CDR2 FQNEAQ (reference sequence). V gave up 5 bases and J gave up 6 bases; unmatched junction bases: 15. This CDR3 comprises 16 residues. CDR3 in amino acids: CASSPLGDSGSAEAFF. The CDR3 nucleotides read TGTGCCAGCAGCCCCCTTGGGGACAGCGGGTCGGCTGAAGCTTTCTTT.

V is TRBV28 and J is TRBJ1-5; TRBD1 agrees at 7 bases. The last part of the DNA fits TRBJ2-3 better; the J call may be wrong. Germline CDR1 is MDHEN and CDR2 is SYDVKM. CDR3 length: 14 amino acids. The CDR3 sequence: CASSSRDSNQPQYF. CDR3 coding DNA: TGTGCCAGCAGTTCCCGGGACAGCAATCAGCCCCAGTATTTT.

This clonotype was recorded once. The chain is built from TRBV27 and TRBJ2-1; a weak D match, TRBD2 (5 bases). CDR3 length equals 13 residues. The V end lost 6 bases, the J end lost 8 bases, and 14 bases lay between the germline ends. The germline V gene encodes CDR1 MNHEY and CDR2 SMNVEV (reference sequence). The DNA of the CDR3 is TGTGCCAGCAGATCCGACGCCGGGGATGAGCAGTTCTTC. It translates to CASRSDAGDEQFF.